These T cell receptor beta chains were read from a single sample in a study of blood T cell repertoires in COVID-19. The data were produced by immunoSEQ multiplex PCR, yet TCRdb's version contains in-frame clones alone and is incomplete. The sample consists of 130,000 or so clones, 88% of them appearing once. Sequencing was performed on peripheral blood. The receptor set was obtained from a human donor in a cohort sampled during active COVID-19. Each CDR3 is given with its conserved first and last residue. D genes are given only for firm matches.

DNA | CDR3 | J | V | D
TGTGCCAGCGGCAGTACCAATGAAAAACTGTTTTTT | CASGSTNEKLFF | TRBJ1-4 | TRBV3-1/TRBV3-2 | -
TGTGCCAGCAGCTTAACGGGTACCAGCATTCAGTACTTC | CASSLTGTSIQYF | TRBJ2-4 | TRBV7-2 | -
TGCGCCAGCAGCCCTTCCGGGTCTAGGAACACTGAAGCTTTCTTT | CASSPSGSRNTEAFF | TRBJ1-1 | TRBV5-1 | -
TGTGCCAGCAGTCCAACAGGGCCTAGCAATCAGCCCCAGCATTTT | CASSPTGPSNQPQHF | TRBJ1-5 | TRBV28 | -
TGTGCCAGCAGTTATCGTACAGGGGGGAATCCTGAAGCTTTCTTT | CASSYRTGGNPEAFF | TRBJ1-1 | TRBV6-5 | TRBD1
TGTGCCAGCAGTTACAGGGCGGGAGGGGCCGGGGAGCTGTTTTTT | CASSYRAGGAGELFF | TRBJ2-2 | TRBV6-5 | TRBD2
TGTGCCAGCAGCCTAAGATATCAGGTTAACTATGGCTACACCTTC | CASSLRYQVNYGYTF | TRBJ1-2 | TRBV28 | -
TGTGCCAGCAGCTTGGTTGGAGGGTCATACGAGCAGTACTTC | CASSLVGGSYEQYF | TRBJ2-7 | TRBV5-4 | -
TGTGCCAGCAGCTTGCGAGCTAGCGGGGGGGTGGATACGCAGTATTTT | CASSLRASGGVDTQYF | TRBJ2-3 | TRBV7-6 | TRBD2
TGTGCCAGCAGCGTAGAGGGGGACAGCACAGATACGCAGTATTTT | CASSVEGDSTDTQYF | TRBJ2-3 | TRBV9 | -